This T cell receptor (beta chain) appears in the sequencing data of a study of cytomegalovirus exposure and HLA in healthy donors. General study findings and limits: What a later analysis showed was that several of the most significant clusters appeared linked to common viral pathogens. As a later analysis revealed, most CMV-associated TCR beta chains appeared HLA-restricted. Reported results showed that the classifier diagnosed cytomegalovirus status with high specificity and sensitivity.

With respect to this clone: What it binds is unknown.

Nominally healthy donors provided the samples, though records likely missed some immune exposures. In germline, CDR1 is SGHVS, CDR2 FNYEAQ. The germline V and J ends were trimmed by 0 bases and 4 bases, with 7 bases remaining between them. The CDR3 has 14 residues. PCR employed 60 Vbeta and 13 Jbeta primers. The repertoire was sequenced with immunoSEQ multiplex PCR; TCRdb's copy has only in-frame clones and lacks some. The sample carries about 78,000 clones, 72% recorded once. The TCR originated in a woman in her forties in good health and CMV-seropositive. The chain employs TRBV7-6 and TRBJ2-1, with TRBD1 as a possible D gene (6 bases). Sequenced material: PBMCs. CDR3 in amino acids: CASSLADSYNEQFF. In nucleotides, the CDR3 is TGTGCCAGCAGCTTAGCGGACAGTTACAATGAGCAGTTCTTC. Based on the CDR3 plus reference TRBV7-6 and TRBJ2-1, the full variable domain is GAGVSQSPRYKVTKRGQDVALRCDPISGHVSLYWYRQALGQGPEFLTYFNYEAQQDKSGLPNDRFSAERPEGSISTLTIQRTEQRDSAMYRCASSLADSYNEQFFGPGTRLTVL.